Below are 29 T cell receptor beta chains sequenced from a single sample in a study of T cell clonality in common variable immunodeficiency. TCRdb keeps only in-frame clones here, not all; method: immunoSEQ multiplex PCR. The specimen has 45,000 to 55,000 clones, none found just once. The sequenced sample was peripheral blood mononuclear cells. The receptors were sampled from a person aged 18 to 75 in good health.

This clone appeared many times. From the germline J gene comes the end of the CDR3, since the read stops 3 residues before it. The chain combines TRBV19 with TRBJ1-6, with D uncertain. V was pared by 3 bases and J by 10 bases, with 7 bases between. The germline V gene has CDR1 LNHDA and CDR2 SQIVND (reference sequence). The CDR3 has 12 amino acids. The CDR3 spells CASSIQESPLHF. The covered CDR3 bases are TGTGCCAGTAGTATTCAGGAGTCACCC.

As for this clone: The CDR3 end falls 3 residues outside the read, so it is completed with the germline J gene. The chain links TRBV5-3 to TRBJ2-5, with a possible D match to TRBD1 (5 bases). TRBV5-3 is an open reading frame, and its role is uncertain. V lost 2 bases to trimming and J lost 3 bases, with 17 bases between them. This CDR3 has 16 residues. The CDR3 bases that were read are TGTGCCAGAAGCTTAGTGCTAAGCCGACAGAAAGAGACC. Translation: CARSLVLSRQKET. The whole CDR3 protein reads CARSLVLSRQKETQYF.

This clone came up many times. The read comes to an end 3 residues before the CDR3 does, leaving the germline J gene to fill in the end. The chain has TRBV6-2 or TRBV6-3 and TRBJ2-7; tentative D call: TRBD1 (5 bases). The CDR3 extends over 16 amino acids. With 0 bases removed from V and 0 bases from J, the gap between germline ends came to 12 bases. Germline V gene lookup returns CDR1 MNHEY and CDR2 SVGEGT. The CDR3 DNA, read in part, is TGTGCCAGCAGTTACTCGATAGGGGCCCCCTCCTACGAG. As protein: CASSYSIGAPSYE. The CDR3 as a whole reads CASSYSIGAPSYEQYF.

At least ten counts were recorded for this clone. The read stops 3 residues short of the end of the CDR3; the missing end is completed from the germline J gene. V and J are TRBV6-1 and TRBJ1-2; D remains ambiguous. Looked up from germline, CDR1 is MNHNS and CDR2 is SASEGT. V was cut by 4 bases and J by 5 bases, with 20 bases left in between. This CDR3 is built from 16 residues. CDR3 loop: CASSALAPDSGYGYTF. The part of the CDR3 DNA that was read is TGTGCCAGCAGTGCCTTGGCACCAGATTCGGGGTATGGC.

Many counts were recorded for this clone. The CDR3 goes on 3 residues after the read ends, and that part is filled in from the germline J gene. Other DNA sequences in the same sample also yield this CDR3. This chain joins TRBV20-1 and TRBJ2-7; 11 bases match TRBD1. The CDR3 is 14 residues long. Germline CDR1 is DFQATT and CDR2 is SNEGSKA (reference sequence). The trim removed 2 bases at V and 5 bases at J, leaving 5 bases unmatched. CDR3 bases read: TGCAGTGCTAGACCGGGACAGGGGGTTAACGAG. Translation gives CSARPGQGVNE. The full CDR3 protein is CSARPGQGVNEQYF.

In this sample, this clone turned up many times. The read is 3 residues too short to cover the CDR3 end, so that end is filled in from the germline J gene. This chain uses TRBV12-5 with TRBJ2-1, with 7 bases that match TRBD2. CDR3 length: 15 amino acids. Germline CDR1 is LGHNT and CDR2 is FRNRAP. With V trimmed by 4 bases and J by 8 bases, 11 bases remained unmatched. CDR3 DNA, as far as it was read: TGTGCTAGTGGTTCCGGGCTAGCGGTATCAGATGAG. Its protein is CASGSGLAVSDE. The whole CDR3 protein reads CASGSGLAVSDEQFF.

This clone was found many times. The read halts 3 residues ahead of the CDR3 end, with the missing end drawn from the germline J gene. The rearrangement links TRBV20-1 to TRBJ2-7; D gene unclear. The CDR3 is made up of 13 amino acids. Germline values: CDR1 DFQATT, CDR2 SNEGSKA (reference sequence). Trimming cost V 1 base and J 6 bases, with 13 bases left between them. The part of the CDR3 DNA that was read is TGCAGTGCTAGAGTACAGCCTTATGTCGAG. Its protein is CSARVQPYVE. The CDR3 as a whole reads CSARVQPYVEQYF.

Ten or more counts support this clone. The read finishes 3 residues shy of the CDR3 end, and the germline J gene is used to complete it. V is TRBV20-1 and J is TRBJ1-1; 8 nucleotides agree with TRBD1. Germline CDR1 DFQATT, CDR2 SNEGSKA (reference sequence). The CDR3 contains 15 residues. Trimming removed 3 bases from V and 3 bases from J; junction bases left unmatched: 9. This CDR3 is CSARVPTGGDTEAFF. Incomplete CDR3 DNA: TGCAGTGCTAGGGTACCTACAGGGGGGGACACTGAA.

This clone has ten or more counts. The read ends 3 residues shy of where the CDR3 ends; the end is completed using the germline J gene. The same CDR3 is also encoded by other DNA sequences in this sample. The rearrangement links TRBV4-2 to TRBJ2-1; TRBD1 aligns across 8 bases. The germline gives CDR1 LGHNA, CDR2 YNFKEQ. There are 15 residues in the CDR3. The trim removed 4 bases at V and 3 bases at J, leaving 5 bases unmatched. The sequenced CDR3 bases are TGTGCCAGCAGCCTCGACGGGACAGGCTACAATGAG. Amino acids: CASSLDGTGYNE. The CDR3 in its entirety is CASSLDGTGYNEQFF.

In this sample, this clone turned up many times. The CDR3 is cut off 3 residues early in the read; its end comes from the germline J gene. The rearrangement links TRBV10-1 to TRBJ2-7; possible D gene TRBD1, 5 bases. CDR1 is WNHNN, CDR2 SYGVQD, per germline (reference sequence). This CDR3 spans 14 amino acids. Deletions cut 4 bases from V and 6 bases from J, with 16 bases between. CDR3 sequence reads: CASSARGRNGEQYF. CDR3 DNA, as far as it was read: TGCGCCAGCAGTGCAAGGGGAAGGAATGGCGAG.

This clone was found many times. The read stops 3 residues short of the end of the CDR3; the missing end is completed from the germline J gene. The J gene is TRBJ2-5, the V gene TRBV9; 10 bases line up with TRBD2. In germline, CDR1 is SGDLS, CDR2 YYNGEE. The CDR3 is 14 amino acids. The V segment lost 4 bases and the J segment 3 bases; nucleotides outside the gene matches: 3. CDR3 DNA, as far as it was read: TGTGCCAGCAGCACCGGACTAGCGGAAGAGACC. Amino acid sequence: CASSTGLAEET. The complete CDR3 reads CASSTGLAEETQYF.

At least ten counts were recorded for this clone. The read halts 3 residues ahead of the CDR3 end, with the missing end drawn from the germline J gene. The chain links TRBV7-2 to TRBJ1-1, with 9 bases lining up with TRBD1. CDR1 and CDR2 (germline): SGHTA, FQGNSA. This CDR3 spans 15 amino acids. After removal of 5 bases from V and 3 bases from J, the junction contained 7 bases not matched to a gene. CDR3 amino acids: CASSQTGGSYTEAFF. Incomplete CDR3 DNA: TGTGCCAGCAGCCAGACAGGGGGGTCCTACACTGAA.

This clone has at least ten counts. The CDR3 end falls 3 residues outside the read, so it is completed with the germline J gene. The chain is built from TRBV5-1 and TRBJ1-4, with D uncertain. The length of the CDR3 is 17 residues. Germline lookup yields CDR1 SGHRS and CDR2 YFSETQ. V lost 2 bases, J lost 2 bases, and 16 bases lay in between. The CDR3 loop is CASSLGRSSWTNEKLFF. The sequenced part of the CDR3 DNA is TGCGCCAGCAGCTTAGGCAGATCTTCCTGGACTAATGAAAAA. The variable domain in full, completed from reference TRBV5-1 and TRBJ1-4, reads KAGVTQTPRYLIKTRGQQVTLSCSPISGHRSVSWYQQTPGQGLQFLFEYFSETQRNKGNFPGRFSGRQFSNSRSEMNVSTLELGDSALYLCASSLGRSSWTNEKLFFGSGTQLSVL.

The sample holds many counts of this clone. The missing CDR3 end, 3 residues past where the read stops, is filled in from the germline J gene. The chain uses TRBV7-3 and TRBJ2-7, with D maybe TRBD1 (6 bases). CDR3 length: 13 residues. Germline V CDR1 and CDR2: SGHTA, FQGTGA. Trimming stripped 2 bases from V and 2 bases from J, with 7 bases between. This chain's CDR3 is CASSLGQPYEQYF. The covered CDR3 bases are TGTGCCAGCAGCTTAGGACAGCCCTACGAG. The full variable domain, its missing parts supplied by reference TRBV7-3 and TRBJ2-7, is GAGVSQTPSNKVTEKGKYVELRCDPISGHTALYWYRQSLGQGPEFLIYFQGTGAADDSGLPNDRFFAVRPEGSVSTLKIQRTERGDSAVYLCASSLGQPYEQYFGPGTRLTVT.

This clone has at least ten counts. The read terminates 3 residues before the CDR3 end, so the remaining end is supplied by the germline J gene. V and J are TRBV20-1 and TRBJ2-1; perhaps TRBD2 as D (6 bases). Between the trimmed V and J ends, which lost 3 bases and 5 bases, there was a span of 17 bases. The CDR3 is 15 amino acids. CDR1 is DFQATT and CDR2 is SNEGSKA in the germline V gene (reference sequence). The chain's CDR3 is CSASVAEGPHNEQFF. The part of the CDR3 DNA that was read is TGCAGTGCTAGCGTAGCGGAGGGGCCACACAATGAG.

Many counts were recorded for this clone. The CDR3 extends 3 residues past the end of the read, so its final part is completed from the germline J gene. V usage is TRBV6-2 or TRBV6-3 and J usage is TRBJ2-3; TRBD2 aligns across 9 bases. This CDR3 region has 14 residues. With V trimmed by 6 bases and J by 2 bases, 3 bases remained unmatched. CDR1 and CDR2 from the germline V gene are MNHEY and SVGEGT. The sequenced part of the CDR3 DNA is TGTGCCAGCAGAGTAGCGGGGGACACAGATACG. This codes for CASRVAGDTDT. The entire CDR3 is CASRVAGDTDTQYF.

Ten or more counts support this clone. The read ends 3 residues early relative to the CDR3; the germline J gene fills the gap. V gene TRBV20-1 combines with J gene TRBJ2-3; the D gene is possibly TRBD1 (6 bases). CDR1 is DFQATT, CDR2 SNEGSKA, per germline (reference sequence). V lost 6 bases to trimming and J lost 0 bases, with 16 bases between them. CDR3 length: 15 residues. Partial CDR3 DNA: TGCAGTGCCAGGGGTGAAGGGGTTAGCACAGATACG. It yields the protein CSARGEGVSTDT. The CDR3 in its entirety is CSARGEGVSTDTQYF.

This clone has at least ten counts. CDR3 region: CATSSPQGAVTEAFF. CDR3 bases read: TGTGCCACCAGCAGCCCACAGGGGGCGGTCACTGAA. The rearrangement links TRBV15 to TRBJ1-1; 9 bases are shared with TRBD1. The CDR3 end falls 3 residues outside the read, so it is completed with the germline J gene. CDR3 length: 15 amino acids. The germline V gene encodes CDR1 LNHNV and CDR2 YYDKDF (reference sequence). The trim removed 3 bases at V and 4 bases at J, leaving 6 bases unmatched.

This clone was found many times. The read falls 3 residues short of the CDR3 end, and the missing part is taken from the germline J gene. The chain recombines TRBV20-1 with TRBJ2-7, with D possibly matching TRBD1 (5 bases). Germline V gives CDR1 DFQATT, CDR2 SNEGSKA (reference sequence). The CDR3 totals 13 residues. Trimming took 4 bases from V and 0 from J, leaving 10 bases between them. The CDR3 loop is CSATVTASYEQYF. The CDR3 bases that were read are TGCAGTGCTACCGTGACAGCCTCCTACGAG.

The table lists this clone with many counts. The read terminates 3 residues before the CDR3 end, so the remaining end is supplied by the germline J gene. This chain uses TRBV5-1 with TRBJ2-2; 11 positions match TRBD1. Germline V lookup: CDR1 SGHRS, CDR2 YFSETQ. The CDR3 length is 16 residues. The trim removed 4 bases at V and 3 bases at J, leaving 5 bases unmatched. The CDR3 loop is CASSHSGQGDTGELFF. The CDR3 bases that were read are TGCGCCAGCAGCCACTCGGGACAGGGGGACACCGGGGAG. The entire variable domain, with the rest obtained from reference TRBV5-1 and TRBJ2-2, is as follows: KAGVTQTPRYLIKTRGQQVTLSCSPISGHRSVSWYQQTPGQGLQFLFEYFSETQRNKGNFPGRFSGRQFSNSRSEMNVSTLELGDSALYLCASSHSGQGDTGELFFGEGSRLTVL.

Ten or more counts support this clone. The read ends 3 residues early relative to the CDR3; the germline J gene fills the gap. The V call is TRBV5-1, the J call TRBJ2-7; the D gene is possibly TRBD1 (6 bases). Germline lookup yields CDR1 SGHRS and CDR2 YFSETQ. The CDR3 loop spans 13 amino acids. Trimming removed 4 bases from V and 3 bases from J, with 11 bases in between. CDR3 in amino acids: CASSATGDYEQYF. The CDR3 DNA, read in part, is TGCGCCAGCAGCGCGACAGGAGACTACGAG.

At least ten counts were recorded for this clone. With the read ending 3 residues before the CDR3 end, the germline J gene is used to fill in that end. V usage is TRBV20-1 and J usage is TRBJ2-7; no reliable D call. V was pared by 0 bases and J by 0 bases, with 15 bases between. This CDR3 region has 16 residues. Per the germline V gene, CDR1 is DFQATT and CDR2 is SNEGSKA (reference sequence). The CDR3 sequence is CSARDVGSLSSYEQYF. Partial CDR3 DNA: TGCAGTGCTAGAGATGTCGGGTCCCTTAGCTCCTACGAG.

Many counts were recorded for this clone. The CDR3 goes on 3 residues after the read ends, and that part is filled in from the germline J gene. This sequence joins TRBV2 and TRBJ1-1; D might be TRBD1 (5 bases). The V gene lost 9 bases and the J gene lost 0 bases, with 11 bases spanning the gap. CDR3 length: 13 amino acids. The germline V gene has CDR1 SNHLY and CDR2 FYNNEI. The part of the CDR3 DNA that was read is TGTGCCAGTGCGACAGTTATGAACACTGAA. Amino acids: CASATVMNTE. Given in full, the CDR3 is CASATVMNTEAFF.

This clone was seen at least ten times. CDR3 DNA, as far as it was read: TGTGCCAGCAGCTTAGCCCCCAGCTCCTACAATGAG. Amino acid sequence: CASSLAPSSYNE. The entire CDR3 protein is CASSLAPSSYNEQFF. The chain carries TRBV7-8 and TRBJ2-1; D is ambiguous. The sequenced fragment ends 3 residues before the CDR3 boundary, so the rest is inferred from the germline J gene. Trimming took 0 bases from V and 0 from J, leaving 6 bases between them. The CDR3 runs 15 residues. CDR1 SGHVS and CDR2 FQNEAQ come from the germline V gene.

Many counts were recorded for this clone. The read ends 3 residues before the CDR3 terminus; that terminus is restored from the germline J gene. J is TRBJ2-1 and V is TRBV11-3; weak D call: TRBD1 (5 bases). The germline V and J ends were trimmed by 0 bases and 5 bases, with 8 bases remaining between them. This CDR3 region has 14 residues. The germline CDR1 and CDR2 sequences are SGHNT and YENEEA. The sequenced CDR3 bases are TGTGCCAGCAGCTTAGATCCAGGGAACAATGAG. Protein product: CASSLDPGNNE. The whole CDR3 sequence reads CASSLDPGNNEQFF.

Many counts were recorded for this clone. The read falls 3 residues short of the CDR3 end, and the missing part is taken from the germline J gene. This chain joins TRBV4-2 and TRBJ1-3; 8 bases agree with TRBD1. V trimming: 3 bases; J trimming: 2 bases; junction bases outside the gene matches: 3. Germline V gene lookup returns CDR1 LGHNA and CDR2 YNFKEQ. The CDR3 totals 15 residues. The sequenced CDR3 bases are TGTGCCAGCAGCCATGAACAGGGGGCTGGAAACACC. Amino acid sequence: CASSHEQGAGNT. The full-length CDR3 reads as CASSHEQGAGNTIYF.

This clone has at least ten counts. The CDR3 end is not reached by the read, which stops 3 residues before it; the germline J gene fills it in. The chain combines TRBV5-7 with TRBJ2-5; 8 positions match TRBD2. TRBV5-7 counts as an open reading frame of uncertain function. The junction had 9 bases not matched to a gene; V was cut back by 10 bases and J by 1 base. This CDR3 is 14 amino acids long. This chain's CDR3 is CARGTRGAQETQYF. The sequenced part of the CDR3 DNA is TGTGCCCGGGGGACTAGAGGCGCCCAAGAGACC.

This clone came up many times. The missing CDR3 end, 3 residues past where the read stops, is filled in from the germline J gene. The genes are TRBV2 and TRBJ2-7; D may be TRBD2 (6 bases). This CDR3 has 17 residues. Germline loops: CDR1 SNHLY, CDR2 FYNNEI. Trimming cost V 7 bases and J 0 bases, with 22 bases left between them. The CDR3 reads CASNLVGRGPSSYEQYF. CDR3 DNA, as far as it was read: TGTGCCAGCAACCTGGTAGGGCGGGGCCCCAGCTCCTACGAG. The full variable domain, in which reference TRBV2 and TRBJ2-7 provide the parts outside the CDR3, is EPEVTQTPSHQVTQMGQEVILRCVPISNHLYFYWYRQILGQKVEFLVSFYNNEISEKSEIFDDQFSVERPDGSNFTLKIRSTKLEDSAMYFCASNLVGRGPSSYEQYFGPGTRLTVT.

This clone was detected ten times or more. The read ends 3 residues early relative to the CDR3; the germline J gene fills the gap. The V and J genes are TRBV5-1 and TRBJ2-2; TRBD1 matches at 9 bases. The CDR3 consists of 15 residues. V lost 4 bases, J lost 5 bases, and 6 bases stayed unmatched. The germline CDR1 and CDR2 sequences are SGHRS and YFSETQ. The sequenced part of the CDR3 DNA is TGCGCCAGCAGCCCCGAGACAGGGGGAACCGGGGAG. This encodes CASSPETGGTGE. The full CDR3 reads CASSPETGGTGELFF.